These 25 T cell receptor beta chains came from one sample sequenced in a study of blood T cell repertoires in COVID-19. Some clones are missing from TCRdb's copy, which holds only in-frame ones; the method was immunoSEQ multiplex PCR. The table includes about 280,000 clones, roughly 86% detected once. The sequenced material came from peripheral blood. Receptors originate from a man between 18 and 29 years old with active or convalescent COVID-19.

This chain joins TRBV5-4 and TRBJ1-2; 11 nucleotides agree with TRBD1. J gave up 7 bases and V 4 bases, and 6 bases lay outside the gene matches. The CDR3 is 14 residues long. The germline gives CDR1 SGHNT, CDR2 YYREEE (reference sequence). The CDR3 nucleotides are TGTGCCAGCAGCACGGGACAGGGGGAGAGTGGCTACACCTTC. Encoded protein: CASSTGQGESGYTF.

This sequence joins TRBV7-9 and TRBJ2-5, with 7 nucleotides matching TRBD1. Germline V CDR1 and CDR2: SEHNR, FQNEAQ (reference sequence). V shed 2 bases and J 2 bases; nucleotides not matched to a gene: 2. The CDR3 consists of 14 residues. In DNA, the CDR3 is TGTGCCAGCAGCTTAAGGGGGCCACAAGAGACCCAGTACTTC. Protein: CASSLRGPQETQYF.

This clone has more than one count but fewer than ten. CDR3 DNA sequence: TGTGCCAGCAGTGCGCTTAATTCACCCCTCCACTTT. This sequence encodes CASSALNSPLHF. The V gene is TRBV6-2 or TRBV6-3, the J gene TRBJ1-6; D unresolved. Per the germline V gene, CDR1 is MNHEY and CDR2 is SVGEGT. The V end was cut by 5 bases, the J end by 6 bases, with 5 bases between. The CDR3 length is 12 residues.

The genes are TRBV6-4 and TRBJ2-2; TRBD1 matches 8 bases. Trimming removed 6 bases from V and 6 bases from J; junction bases left unmatched: 6. Germline V gene sequence: CDR1 MRHNA, CDR2 SNTAGT. The CDR3 contains 14 residues. CDR3 nucleotides: TGTGCCAGCAGAGCAGGGGGCGCATCCGGGGAGCTGTTTTTT. Translated: CASRAGGASGELFF.

J is TRBJ2-1 and V is TRBV9; 12 bases agree with TRBD2. J gave up 8 bases and V 4 bases, and 7 bases lay outside the gene matches. There are 15 residues in the CDR3. Germline V gene lookup returns CDR1 SGDLS and CDR2 YYNGEE. CDR3 in amino acids: CASSTPSGGVDEQFF. CDR3 DNA: TGTGCCAGCAGCACCCCTAGCGGGGGGGTGGATGAGCAGTTCTTC.

The sample holds many counts of this clone. The chain carries TRBV19 and TRBJ1-5; D might be TRBD1 (5 bases). Per the germline V gene, CDR1 is LNHDA and CDR2 is SQIVND (reference sequence). V was cut by 3 bases and J by 7 bases, with 10 bases left in between. The CDR3 is 13 amino acids. CDR3 bases: TGTGCCAGTAGTATTTTGGAGGGGCAGCCCCAGCATTTT. Translated: CASSILEGQPQHF.

This clone was seen once. This rearrangement joins TRBV5-1 to TRBJ1-6; D remains unclear. The germline V and J ends were trimmed by 0 bases and 10 bases, with 11 bases remaining between them. Germline assignment: CDR1 SGHRS and CDR2 YFSETQ. The CDR3 is 14 amino acids. The CDR3 nucleotides read TGCGCCAGCAGCTTGGCACGGGGAACCTCACCCCTCCACTTT. This gives the protein CASSLARGTSPLHF.

The chain joins TRBV12-3 or TRBV12-4 to TRBJ1-2; 7 bases map to TRBD1. J lost 7 bases, V lost 6 bases, and 5 bases had no gene match. The CDR3 consists of 12 residues. This chain's CDR3 is CASRTGWVGYTF. CDR3 DNA: TGTGCCAGCAGGACAGGGTGGGTTGGCTACACCTTC.

This chain joins TRBV2 and TRBJ1-1; unclear D gene. This CDR3 contains 13 residues. Germline values: CDR1 SNHLY, CDR2 FYNNEI. Deletions cut 8 bases from V and 3 bases from J, with 13 bases between. The CDR3 here is CASHRERDTEAFF. The CDR3, as DNA: TGTGCCAGCCATCGGGAGCGGGACACTGAAGCTTTCTTT.

The genes are TRBV3-1 (or the pseudogene TRBV3-2) and TRBJ1-1; possible D gene TRBD1, 5 bases. Germline loops: CDR1 LGHDT, CDR2 YNNKEL (reference sequence). The length of the CDR3 is 15 residues. Between the trimmed V and J ends, which lost 5 bases and 3 bases, there was a span of 16 bases. Written as DNA, the CDR3 is TGTGCCAGCAGCTTTCCTTTTGGGGGGGACACTGAAGCTTTCTTT. Protein: CASSFPFGGDTEAFF.

V gene TRBV6-4 combines with J gene TRBJ1-3; D is undetermined. CDR3 length equals 15 residues. Germline CDR1 and CDR2: MRHNA and SNTAGT. V gave up 6 bases and J gave up 0 bases, with 12 bases separating them. CDR3 nucleotides: TGTGCCAGCAGGAGACACCGTACCTCTGGAAACACCATATATTTT. Its translation is CASRRHRTSGNTIYF.

The chain employs TRBV27 and TRBJ2-3, with 13 bases lining up with TRBD2. The trim removed 5 bases at V and 0 bases at J, leaving 17 bases unmatched. This CDR3 region has 21 residues. Germline V lookup: CDR1 MNHEY, CDR2 SMNVEV (reference sequence). The CDR3 region is CASSRNGLAGEQPLSTDTQYF. CDR3 DNA: TGTGCCAGCAGTCGGAACGGACTAGCGGGGGAACAGCCCCTCAGCACAGATACGCAGTATTTT.

This clone appeared once. This rearrangement joins TRBV4-1 to TRBJ1-1; D ambiguous. Trimming left V 0 bases short and J 3 bases short, with 5 bases between. Germline CDR1 reads MGHRA; CDR2 reads YSYEKL. CDR3 length: 13 amino acids. This CDR3 reads CASSQDSYTEAFF. The CDR3 DNA follows: TGCGCCAGCAGCCAAGACAGTTACACTGAAGCTTTCTTT.

The V gene is TRBV27, the J gene TRBJ2-1; TRBD1 matches at 9 bases. The J segment lost 8 bases and the V segment lost 6 bases, leaving 8 bases of the junction unmatched. Germline assignment: CDR1 MNHEY and CDR2 SMNVEV (reference sequence). The length of the CDR3 is 14 residues. CDR3: CASRAGQGFDEQFF. The CDR3 DNA sequence: TGTGCCAGCAGGGCGGGACAGGGTTTCGATGAGCAGTTCTTC.

V usage is TRBV7-2 and J usage is TRBJ1-2; no firm D call. In germline, CDR1 is SGHTA, CDR2 FQGNSA. The CDR3 is made up of 13 amino acids. Trimming removed 1 base at V and 2 bases at J, with 5 bases between. CDR3 amino acids: CASSLDLNYGYTF. The CDR3, as DNA: TGTGCCAGCAGCTTAGATCTGAACTATGGCTACACCTTC.

The gene calls are TRBV9 and TRBJ2-3; no clear D gene. V lost 0 bases, J lost 1 base, and 9 bases lay in between. Germline lookup yields CDR1 SGDLS and CDR2 YYNGEE. The CDR3 covers 15 residues. The chain's CDR3 is CASSVGPRGTDTQYF. The CDR3 DNA reads as TGTGCCAGCAGCGTAGGGCCCCGGGGCACAGATACGCAGTATTTT.

V usage is TRBV6-4 and J usage is TRBJ2-7; D unresolved. The germline V and J ends were trimmed by 0 bases and 9 bases, with 42 bases remaining between them. Germline lookup yields CDR1 MRHNA and CDR2 SNTAGT. This CDR3 is 23 amino acids long. The CDR3: CASSDSLFPPEKPPKLTYVRQYF. CDR3 nucleotide sequence: TGTGCCAGCAGTGACTCGTTGTTTCCACCCGAAAAACCCCCAAAATTAACTTACGTTCGGCAGTACTTC.

V usage is TRBV29-1 and J usage is TRBJ1-2, with 11 bases fitting TRBD1. Germline-derived CDR1 and CDR2 are SQVTM and ANQGSEA. The CDR3 is 14 amino acids. The V segment lost 5 bases and the J segment 7 bases; nucleotides outside the gene matches: 9. The CDR3 loop reads CSVLPGQGASGYTF. The CDR3 DNA is TGCAGCGTTCTCCCCGGACAGGGGGCAAGTGGCTACACCTTC. Filled out from reference TRBV29-1 and TRBJ1-2, the complete variable domain reads SAVISQKPSRDICQRGTSLTIQCQVDSQVTMMFWYRQQPGQSLTLIATANQGSEATYESGFVIDKFPISRPNLTFSTLTVSNMSPEDSSIYLCSVLPGQGASGYTFGSGTRLTVV.

This clone was seen a few times. The chain links TRBV3-1 (or the pseudogene TRBV3-2) to TRBJ1-2; D is uncertain. In germline, CDR1 is LGHDT, CDR2 YNNKEL (reference sequence). The CDR3 runs to 15 residues. Deletions cut 5 bases from V and 8 bases from J, with 21 bases between. This chain's CDR3 is CASSNYIWELDGYTF. In DNA, the CDR3 is TGTGCCAGCAGCAACTACATATGGGAGTTAGACGGCTACACCTTC.

The J gene is TRBJ1-1, the V gene TRBV21-1; the D call TRBD1 from the table was never checked on the DNA. TRBV21-1 is noted as a pseudogene. This CDR3 has 15 residues. CDR3 sequence reads: CASNPLDKNLTEAFF. CDR3 coding DNA: TGTGCCAGCAACCCATTAGACAAGAATCTCACTGAAGCTTTCTTT.

This sequence joins TRBV6-5 and TRBJ2-3; D is possibly TRBD2 (5 bases). CDR3 length: 12 amino acids. Germline V CDR1 and CDR2: MNHEY, SVGAGI. The ends were cut back, 7 bases at V and 5 bases at J, with 10 bases in the middle. The CDR3 sequence is CASKPGEDTQYF. CDR3 nucleotides: TGTGCCAGCAAACCCGGGGAAGATACGCAGTATTTT.

The CDR3 bases are TGCGCCAGCAGTGTCGGGGGGTCCCGGGAGCTGTTTTTT. It codes for CASSVGGSRELFF. The genes are TRBV10-1 and TRBJ2-2; 7 bases map to TRBD2. Germline CDR1 is WNHNN and CDR2 is SYGVQD (reference sequence). The J segment lost 9 bases and the V segment lost 4 bases, leaving 5 bases of the junction unmatched. The CDR3 is made up of 13 amino acids.

In its sample, this clone was seen a few times. The chain is built from TRBV6-1 and TRBJ1-2; a weak D match, TRBD1 (5 bases). Trimming cost V 2 bases and J 3 bases, with 25 bases left between them. There are 19 residues in the CDR3. Germline V gene sequence: CDR1 MNHNS, CDR2 SASEGT. The CDR3 is CASSERPDLTHKGDYGYTF. CDR3 bases: TGTGCCAGCAGTGAAAGGCCAGATCTAACCCACAAAGGGGACTATGGCTACACCTTC.

The CDR3 sequence is CASSQEGRNTYEQYF. The CDR3 DNA reads as TGCGCCAGCAGCCAAGAGGGGAGGAATACCTACGAGCAGTACTTC. This chain uses TRBV4-1 with TRBJ2-7; weak D call: TRBD2 (6 bases). Germline CDR1 is MGHRA and CDR2 is YSYEKL. This CDR3 contains 15 residues. V was trimmed by 0 bases and J by 2 bases, leaving 11 bases between them.

The chain has TRBV4-3 and TRBJ1-2, with TRBD1 matching over 8 bases. Looked up from germline, CDR1 is LGHNA and CDR2 is YSLEER. The CDR3 extends over 15 amino acids. The trim removed 4 bases at V and 7 bases at J, leaving 11 bases unmatched. The CDR3 loop reads CASSLDTTGAVGYTF. Here the CDR3 DNA reads TGCGCCAGCAGCCTGGATACGACAGGGGCGGTTGGCTACACCTTC.